A single TCR beta chain is shown here with its context. No antigen is known for it. Data came from immunoSEQ multiplex PCR; TCRdb stores just in-frame clones and leaves some out. Among roughly 50,000 clones, roughly 90% were seen once, and the ten largest hold roughly 1%. Between the trimmed V and J ends, which lost 3 bases and 2 bases, there was a span of 8 bases. In germline, CDR1 is LNHDA, CDR2 SQIVND (reference sequence). The CDR3 length is 14 residues. The record originates from a study of cytomegalovirus exposure and HLA in healthy donors. Whole-study findings and limits: Overall, 164 TCR beta chains were annotated as cytomegalovirus-associated. Most TCR sequences were seen very rarely across donors, but some public TCRs occurred in many. Clusters of TCRs from the first cohort tended to co-occur in the roughly 120 validation repertoires (as a later analysis found).

The source of this sequence is a man aged 18 to 35 in good health and CMV-seronegative. The sample comprised PBMCs. The chain recombines TRBV19 with TRBJ1-5; no reliable D call. CDR3 DNA: TGTGCCAGTAGTATGAGGGAGGGCAATCAGCCCCAGCATTTT. Protein sequence: CASSMREGNQPQHF.